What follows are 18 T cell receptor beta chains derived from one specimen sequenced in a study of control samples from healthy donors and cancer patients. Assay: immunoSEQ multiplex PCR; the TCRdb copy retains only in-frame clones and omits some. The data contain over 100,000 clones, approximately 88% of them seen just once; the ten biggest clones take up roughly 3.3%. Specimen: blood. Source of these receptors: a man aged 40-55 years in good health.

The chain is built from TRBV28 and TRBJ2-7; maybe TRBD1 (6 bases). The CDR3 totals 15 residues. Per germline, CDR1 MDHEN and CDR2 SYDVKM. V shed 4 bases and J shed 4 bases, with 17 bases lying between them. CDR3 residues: CASSSSGTPLYEQYF. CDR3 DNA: TGTGCCAGCAGTTCGTCCGGGACACCGCTGTACGAGCAGTACTTC.

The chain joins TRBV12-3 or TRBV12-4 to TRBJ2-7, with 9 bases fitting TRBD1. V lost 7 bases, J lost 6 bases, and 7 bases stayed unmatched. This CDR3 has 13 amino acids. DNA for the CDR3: TGTGCCAGCACACAGGGGGCATCGTCCGAGCAGTACTTC. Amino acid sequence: CASTQGASSEQYF.

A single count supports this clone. CDR3 residues: CASSRGQDFYGYTF. CDR3 nucleotide sequence: TGTGCCAGTAGTAGAGGACAGGATTTCTATGGCTACACCTTC. V is TRBV19 and J is TRBJ1-2; 7 bases fit TRBD1. V trimming: 4 bases; J trimming: 4 bases; junction bases outside the gene matches: 6. The germline V gene has CDR1 LNHDA and CDR2 SQIVND (reference sequence). The CDR3 runs 14 residues.

CDR3 region: CASSPDGVYGYTF. The DNA of the CDR3 is TGTGCCAGTAGTCCCGACGGAGTCTATGGCTACACCTTC. This chain connects TRBV19 to TRBJ1-2; D call uncertain. The CDR3 extends over 13 amino acids. V shed 5 bases and J shed 4 bases, with 11 bases lying between them. The V gene's germline CDR1 is LNHDA and CDR2 SQIVND (reference sequence).

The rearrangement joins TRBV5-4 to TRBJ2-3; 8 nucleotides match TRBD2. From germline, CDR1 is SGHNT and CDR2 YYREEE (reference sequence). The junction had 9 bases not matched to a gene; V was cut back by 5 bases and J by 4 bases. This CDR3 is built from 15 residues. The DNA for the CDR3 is TGTGCCAGCAGGGCGGGGACTAGAGGGGCAGATACGCAGTATTTT. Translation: CASRAGTRGADTQYF.

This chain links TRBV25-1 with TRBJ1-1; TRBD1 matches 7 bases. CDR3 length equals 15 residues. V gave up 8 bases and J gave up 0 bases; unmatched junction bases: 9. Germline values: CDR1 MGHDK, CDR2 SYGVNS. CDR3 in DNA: TGTGCCAGCTTACCCTCGGACAGGATGAACACTGAAGCTTTCTTT. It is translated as CASLPSDRMNTEAFF. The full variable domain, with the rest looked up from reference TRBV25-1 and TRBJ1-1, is EADIYQTPRYLVIGTGKKITLECSQTMGHDKMYWYQQDPGMELHLIHYSYGVNSTEKGDLSSESTVSRIRTEHFPLTLESARPSHTSQYLCASLPSDRMNTEAFFGQGTRLTVV.

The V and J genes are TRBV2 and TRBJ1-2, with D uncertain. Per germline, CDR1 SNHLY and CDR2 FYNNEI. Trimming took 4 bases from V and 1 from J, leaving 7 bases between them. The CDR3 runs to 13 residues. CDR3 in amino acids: CASSGQFNYGYTF. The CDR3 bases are TGTGCCAGCAGTGGGCAGTTTAACTATGGCTACACCTTC.

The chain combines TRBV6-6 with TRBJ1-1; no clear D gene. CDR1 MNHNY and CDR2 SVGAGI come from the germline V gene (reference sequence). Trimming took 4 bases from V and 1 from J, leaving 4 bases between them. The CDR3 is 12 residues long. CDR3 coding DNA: TGTGCCAGCAGTTTGAAGAACACTGAAGCTTTCTTT. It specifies CASSLKNTEAFF.

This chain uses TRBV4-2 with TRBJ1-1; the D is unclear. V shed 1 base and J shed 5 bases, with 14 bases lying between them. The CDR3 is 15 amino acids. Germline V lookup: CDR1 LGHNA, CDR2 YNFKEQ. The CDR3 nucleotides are TGTGCCAGCAGCCAAGTGGATAGGGAGTTAACTGAAGCTTTCTTT. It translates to CASSQVDRELTEAFF.

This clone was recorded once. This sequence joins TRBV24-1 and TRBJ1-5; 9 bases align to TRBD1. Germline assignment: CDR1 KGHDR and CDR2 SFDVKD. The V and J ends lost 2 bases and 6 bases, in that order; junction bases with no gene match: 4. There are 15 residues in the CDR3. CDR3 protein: CATSDSGTGIQPQHF. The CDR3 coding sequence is TGTGCCACCAGTGATTCCGGGACAGGGATTCAGCCCCAGCATTTT.

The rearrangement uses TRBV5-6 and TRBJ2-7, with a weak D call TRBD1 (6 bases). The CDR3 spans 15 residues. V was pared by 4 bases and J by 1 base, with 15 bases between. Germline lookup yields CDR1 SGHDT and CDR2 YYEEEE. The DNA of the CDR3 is TGTGCCAGCAGCCGAGCACCGGACAGTTCCTACGAGCAGTACTTC. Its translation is CASSRAPDSSYEQYF.

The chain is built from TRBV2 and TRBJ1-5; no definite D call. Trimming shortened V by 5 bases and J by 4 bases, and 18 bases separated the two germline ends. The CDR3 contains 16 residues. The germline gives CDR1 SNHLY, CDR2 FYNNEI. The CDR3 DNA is TGTGCCAGCAGTCTATTCGGTCCAGCCTCAAATCAGCCCCAGCATTTT. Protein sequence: CASSLFGPASNQPQHF. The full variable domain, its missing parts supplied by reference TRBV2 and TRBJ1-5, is EPEVTQTPSHQVTQMGQEVILRCVPISNHLYFYWYRQILGQKVEFLVSFYNNEISEKSEIFDDQFSVERPDGSNFTLKIRSTKLEDSAMYFCASSLFGPASNQPQHFGDGTRLSIL.

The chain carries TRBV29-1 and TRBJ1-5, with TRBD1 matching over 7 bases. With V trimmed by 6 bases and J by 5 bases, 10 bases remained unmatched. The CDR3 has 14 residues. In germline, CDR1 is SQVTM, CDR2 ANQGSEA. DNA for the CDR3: TGCAGCGTCCAAGGGGGCAGGGGGGATCAGCCCCAGCATTTT. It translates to CSVQGGRGDQPQHF.

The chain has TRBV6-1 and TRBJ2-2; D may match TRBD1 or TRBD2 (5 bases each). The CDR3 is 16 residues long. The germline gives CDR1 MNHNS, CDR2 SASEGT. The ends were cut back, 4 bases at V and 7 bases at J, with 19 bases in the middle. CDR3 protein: CASSGAGALGGGELFF. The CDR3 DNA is TGTGCCAGCAGTGGAGCCGGGGCCCTAGGTGGCGGGGAGCTGTTTTTT.

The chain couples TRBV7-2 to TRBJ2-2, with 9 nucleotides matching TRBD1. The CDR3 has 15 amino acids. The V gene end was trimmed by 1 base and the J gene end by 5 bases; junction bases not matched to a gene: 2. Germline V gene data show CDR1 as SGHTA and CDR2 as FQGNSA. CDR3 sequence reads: CASSLGDRATGELFF. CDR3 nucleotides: TGTGCCAGCAGCTTAGGGGACAGGGCAACCGGGGAGCTGTTTTTT.

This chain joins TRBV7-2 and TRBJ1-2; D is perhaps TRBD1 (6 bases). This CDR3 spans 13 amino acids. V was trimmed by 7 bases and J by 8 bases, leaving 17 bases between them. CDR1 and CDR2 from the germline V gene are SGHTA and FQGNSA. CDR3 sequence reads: CASTPGGARGYTF. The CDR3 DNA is TGTGCCAGCACCCCGGGGGGCGCAAGAGGCTACACCTTC. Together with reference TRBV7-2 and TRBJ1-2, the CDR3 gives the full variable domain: GAGVSQSPSNKVTEKGKDVELRCDPISGHTALYWYRQSLGQGLEFLIYFQGNSAPDKSGLPSDRFSAERTGGSVSTLTIQRTQQEDSAVYLCASTPGGARGYTFGSGTRLTVV.

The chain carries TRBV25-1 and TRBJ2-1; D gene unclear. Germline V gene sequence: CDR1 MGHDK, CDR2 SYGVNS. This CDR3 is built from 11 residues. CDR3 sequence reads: CAVGGYNEQFF. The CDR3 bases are TGTGCAGTGGGCGGCTACAATGAGCAGTTCTTC. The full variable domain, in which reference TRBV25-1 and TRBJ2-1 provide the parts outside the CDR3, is EADIYQTPRYLVIGTGKKITLECSQTMGHDKMYWYQQDPGMELHLIHYSYGVNSTEKGDLSSESTVSRIRTEHFPLTLESARPSHTSQYLCAVGGYNEQFFGPGTRLTVL.

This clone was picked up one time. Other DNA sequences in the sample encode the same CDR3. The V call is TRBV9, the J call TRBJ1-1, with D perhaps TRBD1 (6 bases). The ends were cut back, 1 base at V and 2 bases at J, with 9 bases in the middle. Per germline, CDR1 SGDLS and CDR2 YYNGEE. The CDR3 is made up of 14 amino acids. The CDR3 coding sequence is TGTGCCAGCAGCGTAAGACAGGAAAACACTGAAGCTTTCTTT. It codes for CASSVRQENTEAFF. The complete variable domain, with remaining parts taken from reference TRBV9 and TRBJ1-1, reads DSGVTQTPKHLITATGQRVTLRCSPRSGDLSVYWYQQSLDQGLQFLIQYYNGEERAKGNILERFSAQQFPDLHSELNLSSLELGDSALYFCASSVRQENTEAFFGQGTRLTVV.